The entry that follows covers one T cell receptor (beta chain) sequence. Its specificity is unknown. This specimen comes from a study of cytomegalovirus exposure and HLA in healthy donors. Overall study results and limits: An analysis was carried out later, and it reportedly showed fewer N-insertions in an Asian-associated ancestry cluster than the approximately 700-donor mean. Across donors, sequencing depth was assumed by presence/absence analyses to be roughly uniform.

The CDR3 consists of 14 residues. V was pared by 5 bases and J by 2 bases, with 11 bases between. Germline CDR1 and CDR2: SEHNR and FQNEAQ (reference sequence). Amplification used 60 Vbeta primers and 13 Jbeta primers. The data were produced by immunoSEQ multiplex PCR, yet TCRdb's version contains in-frame clones alone and is incomplete. The sample includes approximately 150,000 clones, around 73% of them seen just once. J is TRBJ2-3 and V is TRBV7-9, with D possibly being TRBD1 (6 bases). The sequenced sample was PBMCs. The receptor was isolated from a young woman in good health and CMV-seropositive. CDR3 coding DNA: TGTGCCAGCAGCGCAGACAGGACCACAGATACGCAGTATTTT. Translating it yields CASSADRTTDTQYF.